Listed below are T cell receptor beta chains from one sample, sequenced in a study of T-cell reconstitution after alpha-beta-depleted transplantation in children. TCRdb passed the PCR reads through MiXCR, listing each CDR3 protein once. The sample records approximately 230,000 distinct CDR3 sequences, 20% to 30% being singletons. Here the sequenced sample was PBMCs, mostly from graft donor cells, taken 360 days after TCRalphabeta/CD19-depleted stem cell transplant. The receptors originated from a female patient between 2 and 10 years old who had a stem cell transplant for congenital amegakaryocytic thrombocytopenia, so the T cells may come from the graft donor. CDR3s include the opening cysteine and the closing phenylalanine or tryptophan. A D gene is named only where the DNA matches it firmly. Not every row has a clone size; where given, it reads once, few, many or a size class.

cdr3_aa: CASSSPLWANIQYF; cdr3_nt: TGTGCCAGCAGCTCCCCGCTGTGGGCAAACATTCAGTACTTC; j_call: TRBJ2-4; clone_size: NA; d_call: NA; v_call: TRBV11-2
cdr3_aa: CASSKPGLIGEQYF; cdr3_nt: TGTGCCAGCAGTAAACCGGGACTAATAGGCGAGCAGTACTTC; j_call: TRBJ2-7; clone_size: NA; d_call: TRBD2; v_call: TRBV6-2/TRBV6-3
cdr3_aa: CASSPNSGANVLTF; cdr3_nt: TGTGCCAGCTCACCAAACTCTGGGGCCAACGTCCTGACTTTC; j_call: TRBJ2-6; clone_size: few; d_call: NA; v_call: TRBV18
cdr3_aa: CASGSSSGNTIYF; cdr3_nt: TGTGCTAGTGGTTCTAGTTCTGGAAACACCATATATTTT; j_call: TRBJ1-3; clone_size: NA; d_call: NA; v_call: TRBV12-5
cdr3_aa: CATAGTRTDNEQFF; cdr3_nt: TGTGCCACTGCCGGGACTAGAACCGACAATGAGCAGTTCTTC; j_call: TRBJ2-1; clone_size: NA; d_call: TRBD2; v_call: TRBV6-1
cdr3_aa: CASSLWSREPQHF; cdr3_nt: TGTGCCAGCAGCTTGTGGTCTCGAGAGCCCCAGCATTTT; j_call: TRBJ1-5; clone_size: few; d_call: NA; v_call: TRBV5-6
cdr3_aa: CASSPRGSQETQYF; cdr3_nt: TGTGCCAGCAGTCCTAGGGGCAGCCAAGAGACCCAGTACTTC; j_call: TRBJ2-5; clone_size: many; d_call: NA; v_call: TRBV12-3/TRBV12-4
cdr3_aa: CASRRTGVYEQYF; cdr3_nt: TGTGCCAGCAGAAGGACAGGGGTCTACGAGCAGTACTTC; j_call: TRBJ2-7; clone_size: NA; d_call: TRBD1; v_call: TRBV28
cdr3_aa: CSVARGTGGDEQYF; cdr3_nt: TGCAGCGTCGCAAGGGGGACAGGGGGCGACGAGCAGTACTTC; j_call: TRBJ2-7; clone_size: NA; d_call: TRBD1; v_call: TRBV29-1
cdr3_aa: CSAMGGGRKIYEQYF; cdr3_nt: TGCAGTGCTATGGGGGGTGGGAGGAAAATCTACGAGCAGTACTTC; j_call: TRBJ2-7; clone_size: few; d_call: NA; v_call: TRBV20-1
cdr3_aa: CASSSGGGMAYMETQYF; cdr3_nt: TGTGCCAGCAGCTCCGGCGGCGGCATGGCGTACATGGAGACCCAGTACTTC; j_call: TRBJ2-5; clone_size: NA; d_call: NA; v_call: TRBV7-9
cdr3_aa: CASSKTTPNEQFF; cdr3_nt: TGCGCCAGCAGCAAGACCACGCCCAATGAGCAGTTCTTC; j_call: TRBJ2-1; clone_size: few; d_call: NA; v_call: TRBV5-1
cdr3_aa: CASSPLTGMNTEAFF; cdr3_nt: TGTGCCAGCAGCCCTTTGACAGGGATGAACACTGAAGCTTTCTTT; j_call: TRBJ1-1; clone_size: NA; d_call: TRBD1; v_call: TRBV9
cdr3_aa: CASSTSGGGDTQYF; cdr3_nt: TGTGCCAGCAGCACAAGCGGGGGGGGCGATACGCAGTATTTT; j_call: TRBJ2-3; clone_size: few; d_call: TRBD2; v_call: TRBV28
cdr3_aa: CASSPDGYEQYF; cdr3_nt: TGTGCCAGCAGCCCGGACGGCTACGAGCAGTACTTC; j_call: TRBJ2-7; clone_size: many; d_call: NA; v_call: TRBV28